Each of the 10 T cell receptor beta chains below was sequenced from the same sample in a study of blood T cell repertoires in COVID-19. The table came from immunoSEQ multiplex PCR; TCRdb's copy has only in-frame clones and leaves some out. The top ten clones hold approximately 9.5% of a sample with roughly 250,000 clones, around 88% of them seen once. Source material: PBMCs or T cells enriched from blood (not recorded which). These receptors were taken from a man aged 35 to 55 who had recovered from COVID-19.

V gene TRBV4-1 combines with J gene TRBJ1-3; no reliable D call. Germline CDR1 and CDR2: MGHRA and YSYEKL. CDR3 size: 16 residues. V lost 0 bases, J lost 0 bases, and 9 bases lay in between. In DNA, the CDR3 is TGCGCCAGCAGCCAAGATGAGTACTTCTCTGGAAACACCATATATTTT. Amino acids: CASSQDEYFSGNTIYF.

This chain links TRBV7-9 with TRBJ1-1; D is undetermined. CDR1 SEHNR and CDR2 FQNEAQ come from the germline V gene (reference sequence). The CDR3 runs to 13 residues. The V end lost 8 bases, the J end lost 4 bases, and 14 bases lay between the germline ends. The CDR3 DNA is TGTGCCAGCCCCCAGGAACTTAGCACTGAAGCTTTCTTT. It codes for CASPQELSTEAFF.

J is TRBJ2-2 and V is TRBV25-1; D possibly corresponds to TRBD1 (5 bases). V was pared by 8 bases and J by 0 bases, with 13 bases between. Germline CDR1 reads MGHDK; CDR2 reads SYGVNS. The CDR3 contains 15 residues. The DNA for the CDR3 is TGTGCCAGCTCTCAGGGCAGTTCGAACACCGGGGAGCTGTTTTTT. This translates into CASSQGSSNTGELFF.

This sequence joins TRBV9 and TRBJ2-2; D possibly corresponds to TRBD1 (6 bases). Looked up from germline, CDR1 is SGDLS and CDR2 is YYNGEE. This CDR3 spans 14 amino acids. Trimming removed 2 bases at V and 7 bases at J, with 12 bases between. The CDR3 DNA is TGTGCCAGCAGCGTTTACAGGGTTGGCGGGGAGCTGTTTTTT. It encodes CASSVYRVGGELFF.

The chain employs TRBV28 and TRBJ1-1, with D unresolved. CDR1 MDHEN and CDR2 SYDVKM come from the germline V gene. The CDR3 runs 13 residues. V gave up 5 bases and J gave up 0 bases, with 7 bases separating them. Here the CDR3 DNA reads TGTGCCAGCAGTAGGCGGATGAACACTGAAGCTTTCTTT. Protein sequence: CASSRRMNTEAFF.

V usage is TRBV20-1 and J usage is TRBJ2-7, with unresolved D. Trimming left V 3 bases short and J 6 bases short, with 9 bases between. The CDR3 consists of 11 residues. From germline, CDR1 is DFQATT and CDR2 SNEGSKA (reference sequence). CDR3 in amino acids: CSASSGSEQYF. The CDR3 DNA reads TGCAGTGCTAGCTCCGGGTCCGAGCAGTACTTC.

The rearrangement joins TRBV7-9 to TRBJ1-1; 10 positions match TRBD1. Trimming took 5 bases from V and 10 from J; bases not matched to a gene: 10. The CDR3 sequence is 14 residues long. Per germline, CDR1 SEHNR and CDR2 FQNEAQ (reference sequence). This chain's CDR3 is CASSPGTGEVGAFF. CDR3 nucleotide sequence: TGTGCCAGCAGCCCCGGGACAGGGGAGGTCGGAGCTTTCTTT.

This rearrangement joins TRBV7-9 to TRBJ1-2; 8 nucleotides match TRBD1. After removal of 5 bases from V and 12 bases from J, the junction contained 5 bases not matched to a gene. The V gene's germline CDR1 is SEHNR and CDR2 FQNEAQ (reference sequence). The length of the CDR3 is 11 residues. As DNA, the CDR3 is TGTGCCAGCAGCGCCCAGGGGGCGAACACCTTC. Encoded protein: CASSAQGANTF.

The table lists this clone with a few counts. This chain uses TRBV2 with TRBJ1-2; D unclear. Germline-derived CDR1 and CDR2 are SNHLY and FYNNEI. V was pared by 5 bases and J by 1 base, with 11 bases between. The CDR3 runs 14 residues. The CDR3 is CASSYLQDNYGYTF. The CDR3, as DNA: TGTGCCAGCAGTTATCTGCAGGATAACTATGGCTACACCTTC.

The rearrangement links TRBV10-2 to TRBJ2-5; no reliable D call. Looked up from germline, CDR1 is WSHSY and CDR2 is SAAADI. Trimming removed 2 bases from V and 10 bases from J, with 11 bases in between. The CDR3 runs 12 residues. CDR3 in amino acids: CASSERFSVQYF. The CDR3 DNA is TGCGCCAGCAGTGAGAGATTTTCAGTCCAGTACTTC.